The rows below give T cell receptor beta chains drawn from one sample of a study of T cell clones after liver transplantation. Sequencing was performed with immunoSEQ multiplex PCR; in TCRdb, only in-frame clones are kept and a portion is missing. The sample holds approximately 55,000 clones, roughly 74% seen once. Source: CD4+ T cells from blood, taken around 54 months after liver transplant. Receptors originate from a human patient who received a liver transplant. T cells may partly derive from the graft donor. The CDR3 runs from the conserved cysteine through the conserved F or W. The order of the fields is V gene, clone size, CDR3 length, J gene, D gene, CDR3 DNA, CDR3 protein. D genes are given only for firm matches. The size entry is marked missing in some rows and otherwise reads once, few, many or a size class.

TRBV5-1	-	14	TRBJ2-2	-	TGCGCCAGCTCTGCGGGGCTATTTACCGGGGAGCTGTTTTTT	CASSAGLFTGELFF
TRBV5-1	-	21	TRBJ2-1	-	TGCGCCAGCAGCTTGGCAAGGGGGTCGGTCCAGCGGGTCTCCGATTACAATGAGCAGTTCTTC	CASSLARGSVQRVSDYNEQFF
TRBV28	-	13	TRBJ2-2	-	TGTGCCAGTTGGCTTCAGGGCACCGGGGAGCTGTTTTTT	CASWLQGTGELFF
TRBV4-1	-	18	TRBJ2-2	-	TGCGCCAGCAGCCAAGTGGGATCGGGCAGGGGGAACACCGGGGAGCTGTTTTTT	CASSQVGSGRGNTGELFF
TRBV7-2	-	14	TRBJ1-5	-	TGTGCCAGCAGCTTAGGGTACAGAGATCAGCCCCAGCATTTT	CASSLGYRDQPQHF
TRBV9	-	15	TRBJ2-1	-	TGTGCCAGCAGCGTAGCAACAGGAGTTTACAATGAGCAGTTCTTC	CASSVATGVYNEQFF
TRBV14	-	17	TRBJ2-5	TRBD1	TGTGCCAGCAGCCAAGATCGGGGAAGGGGGCGCGGAGAGACCCAGTACTTC	CASSQDRGRGRGETQYF
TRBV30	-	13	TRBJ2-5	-	TGTGCCTGGAGTGTACGACTGCGGGAGACCCAGTACTTC	CAWSVRLRETQYF
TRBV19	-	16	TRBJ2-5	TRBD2	TGTGCCAGTAGTATTGGGCTAGCGGGGGGGCAGGAGACCCAGTACTTC	CASSIGLAGGQETQYF
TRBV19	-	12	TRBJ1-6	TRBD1	TGTGCCAGTACTACAGGGGAATCACCCCTCCACTTT	CASTTGESPLHF
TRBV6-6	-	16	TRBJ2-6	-	TGTGCCAGCAGTTATTTGACTCTCTCTGGGGCCAACGTCCTGACTTTC	CASSYLTLSGANVLTF
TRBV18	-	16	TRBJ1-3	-	TGTGCCAGCTCACCCGACCTGGGAAGCTCTGGAAACACCATATATTTT	CASSPDLGSSGNTIYF
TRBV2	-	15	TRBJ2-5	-	TGTGCCAGCAGTGAGCCCGGGACCGGGCAAGAGACCCAGTACTTC	CASSEPGTGQETQYF
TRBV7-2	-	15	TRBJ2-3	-	TGTGCCAGCAGCTCCACCGGGGAGAACACAGATACGCAGTATTTT	CASSSTGENTDTQYF
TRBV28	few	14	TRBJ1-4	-	TGTGCCAGCACCCGGGGAGATAGGAATGAAAAACTGTTTTTT	CASTRGDRNEKLFF
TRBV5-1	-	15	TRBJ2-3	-	TGCGCCAGCAGCTTGGAATTCCCGGGCACAGATACGCAGTATTTT	CASSLEFPGTDTQYF
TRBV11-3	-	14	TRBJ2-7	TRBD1	TGTGCCAGCAACGGACAGGGAAACGTCTACGAGCAGTACTTC	CASNGQGNVYEQYF
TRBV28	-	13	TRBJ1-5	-	TGTGCCAGCAGTTTATCCCCTAATCAGCCCCAGCATTTT	CASSLSPNQPQHF
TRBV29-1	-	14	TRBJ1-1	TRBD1	TGCAGCGTTGAAGTAGCAGGGGGCAACACTGAAGCTTTCTTT	CSVEVAGGNTEAFF
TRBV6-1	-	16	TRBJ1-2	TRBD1	TGTGCCAGCAGTGGTTACCAGACAGGGTACGAGAGCGGCTACACCTTC	CASSGYQTGYESGYTF
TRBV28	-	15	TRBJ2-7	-	TGTGCCAGCAGTTTAATGACAGGGGAGGGCTACGAGCAGTACTTC	CASSLMTGEGYEQYF
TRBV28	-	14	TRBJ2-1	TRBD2	TGTGCCAGCCGGAGCGGGGGCTCGGATAATGAGCAGTTCTTC	CASRSGGSDNEQFF